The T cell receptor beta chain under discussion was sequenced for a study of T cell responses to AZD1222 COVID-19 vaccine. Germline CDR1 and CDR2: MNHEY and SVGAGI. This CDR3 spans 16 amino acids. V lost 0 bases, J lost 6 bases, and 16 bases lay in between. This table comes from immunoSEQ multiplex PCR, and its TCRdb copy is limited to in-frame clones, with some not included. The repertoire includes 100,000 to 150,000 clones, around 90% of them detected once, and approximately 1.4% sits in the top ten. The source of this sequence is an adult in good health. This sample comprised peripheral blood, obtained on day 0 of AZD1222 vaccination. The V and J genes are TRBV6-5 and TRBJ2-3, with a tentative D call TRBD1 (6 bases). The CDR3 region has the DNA TGTGCCAGCAGTTACTCCTTTGTGGGGGCCGGGGATACGCAGTATTTT. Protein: CASSYSFVGAGDTQYF.